A selection of T cell receptor beta chains follows, all from one sample in a study of post-analysis software for immune sequencing data. TCRdb reprocessed the PCR reads via MiXCR and lists one record per CDR3 protein. Among approximately 690,000 distinct CDR3 sequences listed, roughly three fifths were seen once. Sequenced input: blood. The receptors were sampled from a girl aged 2 to 10 with multiple sclerosis. Both conserved end residues are part of each CDR3. The order of the fields is V gene, CDR3 length, D gene, clone size, J gene, CDR3 protein, CDR3 DNA. D genes are given only for firm matches. A clone size is listed for some rows: how often the clone was seen (once, few, many), or a class if it is expanded.

v_gene: TRBV9; len: 16; d_gene: TRBD1; abundance: -; j_gene: TRBJ2-3; CDR3aa: CASSDSGTGSTDTQYF; CDR3nt: TGTGCCAGCAGCGACTCCGGGACAGGGAGCACAGATACGCAGTATTTT
v_gene: TRBV27; len: 14; d_gene: -; abundance: few; j_gene: TRBJ2-3; CDR3aa: CASSLGRGSDTQYF; CDR3nt: TGTGCCAGCAGTTTAGGGCGGGGCTCAGATACGCAGTATTTT
v_gene: TRBV4-2; len: 14; d_gene: -; abundance: -; j_gene: TRBJ1-2; CDR3aa: CASSQGDTAGGYTF; CDR3nt: TGTGCCAGCAGCCAGGGAGACACGGCAGGGGGCTACACCTTC
v_gene: TRBV29-1; len: 16; d_gene: -; abundance: few; j_gene: TRBJ1-2; CDR3aa: CSVEPGPLLSVYGYTF; CDR3nt: TGCAGCGTTGAACCCGGGCCCCTACTTTCGGTCTATGGCTACACCTTC
v_gene: TRBV10-3; len: 16; d_gene: -; abundance: -; j_gene: TRBJ1-2; CDR3aa: CAISEGPLWEDYGYTF; CDR3nt: TGTGCCATCAGTGAGGGCCCTCTTTGGGAGGACTATGGCTACACCTTC
v_gene: TRBV5-1; len: 18; d_gene: TRBD2; abundance: -; j_gene: TRBJ2-4; CDR3aa: CASSGGTSGRAGKNIQYF; CDR3nt: TGCGCCAGCAGCGGCGGGACTAGCGGGAGGGCCGGCAAAAACATTCAGTACTTC
v_gene: TRBV7-2; len: 13; d_gene: TRBD2; abundance: -; j_gene: TRBJ2-1; CDR3aa: CASSPTSVESQFF; CDR3nt: TGTGCCAGCAGCCCCACTAGCGTAGAAAGCCAGTTCTTC
v_gene: TRBV12-3/TRBV12-4; len: 11; d_gene: -; abundance: once; j_gene: TRBJ1-2; CDR3aa: CASSLRRSSTF; CDR3nt: TGTGCCAGCAGTTTACGACGGTCTAGCACCTTC
v_gene: TRBV5-5; len: 13; d_gene: TRBD1; abundance: -; j_gene: TRBJ2-1; CDR3aa: CASSLPRGNEQFF; CDR3nt: TGTGCCAGCAGCCTACCCAGGGGGAATGAGCAGTTCTTC
v_gene: TRBV11-3; len: 14; d_gene: -; abundance: -; j_gene: TRBJ2-1; CDR3aa: CASSSPGFRNEQFF; CDR3nt: TGTGCCAGCAGCTCTCCGGGATTCAGGAATGAGCAGTTCTTC
v_gene: TRBV28; len: 20; d_gene: TRBD1; abundance: -; j_gene: TRBJ2-1; CDR3aa: CASSLRGQGPGISLYNEQFF; CDR3nt: TGTGCCAGCAGTTTAAGGGGACAGGGGCCCGGGATCTCCCTTTACAATGAGCAGTTCTTC
v_gene: TRBV4-1; len: 13; d_gene: TRBD1; abundance: -; j_gene: TRBJ1-2; CDR3aa: CASALGQGDGYTF; CDR3nt: TGCGCCAGCGCTCTGGGACAGGGAGATGGCTACACCTTC
v_gene: TRBV20-1; len: 12; d_gene: -; abundance: few; j_gene: TRBJ1-5; CDR3aa: CSARDVNQPQHF; CDR3nt: TGCAGTGCTAGGGATGTCAATCAGCCCCAGCATTTT
v_gene: TRBV29-1; len: 14; d_gene: TRBD1; abundance: once; j_gene: TRBJ1-2; CDR3aa: CSVSMGTVIYGYTF; CDR3nt: TGCAGCGTTTCGATGGGGACAGTTATCTATGGCTACACCTTC
v_gene: TRBV6-4; len: 17; d_gene: -; abundance: few; j_gene: TRBJ2-1; CDR3aa: CASSARAFKAPGHEQFF; CDR3nt: TGTGCCAGCAGTGCCCGAGCTTTCAAGGCCCCCGGGCATGAGCAGTTCTTC
v_gene: TRBV7-9; len: 15; d_gene: TRBD1; abundance: -; j_gene: TRBJ1-2; CDR3aa: CASSSTQGEDYGYTF; CDR3nt: TGTGCCAGCAGCTCGACGCAGGGGGAGGACTATGGCTACACCTTC
v_gene: TRBV20-1; len: 12; d_gene: -; abundance: -; j_gene: TRBJ2-5; CDR3aa: CSARDDQETQYF; CDR3nt: TGCAGTGCTAGGGACGACCAAGAGACCCAGTACTTC
v_gene: TRBV7-6; len: 16; d_gene: TRBD2; abundance: -; j_gene: TRBJ2-5; CDR3aa: CASSFGTSDAQETQYF; CDR3nt: TGTGCCAGCAGCTTCGGGACTAGCGACGCTCAAGAGACCCAGTACTTC
v_gene: TRBV4-2; len: 16; d_gene: TRBD2; abundance: -; j_gene: TRBJ2-7; CDR3aa: CASSQEGREWGNEQYF; CDR3nt: TGTGCCAGCAGCCAAGAAGGGCGGGAGTGGGGCAATGAGCAGTACTTC
v_gene: TRBV12-3/TRBV12-4; len: 14; d_gene: -; abundance: -; j_gene: TRBJ1-2; CDR3aa: CAGSLQGDGYGYTF; CDR3nt: TGTGCCGGCAGTCTGCAAGGGGACGGCTATGGCTACACCTTC
v_gene: TRBV29-1; len: 16; d_gene: -; abundance: -; j_gene: TRBJ2-2; CDR3aa: CSVPTQRGADTGELFF; CDR3nt: TGCAGCGTACCCACCCAAAGGGGGGCCGACACCGGGGAGCTGTTTTTT
v_gene: TRBV11-2; len: 14; d_gene: -; abundance: few; j_gene: TRBJ2-2; CDR3aa: CASSLGPNTGELFF; CDR3nt: TGTGCCAGCAGCTTAGGACCAAACACCGGGGAGCTGTTTTTT
v_gene: TRBV29-1; len: 13; d_gene: -; abundance: -; j_gene: TRBJ2-1; CDR3aa: CSVRALESGEQFF; CDR3nt: TGCAGCGTTCGGGCTTTAGAGAGCGGTGAGCAGTTCTTC
v_gene: TRBV5-1; len: 15; d_gene: -; abundance: -; j_gene: TRBJ2-6; CDR3aa: CASSSRISGANVLTF; CDR3nt: TGCGCCAGCAGCTCCAGGATCTCTGGGGCCAACGTCCTGACTTTC
v_gene: TRBV5-1; len: 17; d_gene: TRBD2; abundance: -; j_gene: TRBJ2-7; CDR3aa: CASSPGLAGGTSYEQYF; CDR3nt: TGCGCCAGCAGCCCAGGACTAGCGGGAGGAACCTCCTACGAGCAGTACTTC
v_gene: TRBV29-1; len: 11; d_gene: -; abundance: -; j_gene: TRBJ2-1; CDR3aa: CSASLSVEQFF; CDR3nt: TGCAGCGCTTCTCTATCGGTTGAGCAGTTCTTC
v_gene: TRBV3-1; len: 16; d_gene: -; abundance: -; j_gene: TRBJ1-2; CDR3aa: CASSQGAIGWSYGYTF; CDR3nt: TGTGCCAGCAGCCAAGGGGCGATCGGGTGGTCCTATGGCTACACCTTC
v_gene: TRBV7-2; len: 15; d_gene: -; abundance: -; j_gene: TRBJ1-1; CDR3aa: CASSLVSDVESEAFF; CDR3nt: TGTGCCAGCAGCTTAGTGTCGGACGTAGAATCCGAAGCTTTCTTT
v_gene: TRBV29-1; len: 16; d_gene: TRBD1; abundance: -; j_gene: TRBJ1-1; CDR3aa: CSVEKGWRGRDTEAFF; CDR3nt: TGCAGCGTTGAAAAAGGCTGGAGGGGGCGAGACACTGAAGCTTTCTTT
v_gene: TRBV7-2; len: 16; d_gene: -; abundance: -; j_gene: TRBJ2-5; CDR3aa: CASSPGVFSVRETQYF; CDR3nt: TGTGCCAGCAGCCCAGGGGTCTTCTCGGTGAGGGAGACCCAGTACTTC
v_gene: TRBV29-1; len: 12; d_gene: -; abundance: -; j_gene: TRBJ2-5; CDR3aa: CSVTTGGGEQYF; CDR3nt: TGCAGCGTTACGACGGGGGGCGGGGAGCAGTACTTC
v_gene: TRBV4-1; len: 14; d_gene: -; abundance: few; j_gene: TRBJ1-5; CDR3aa: CASSQEGRGQPQHF; CDR3nt: TGCGCCAGCAGCCAAGAAGGCCGGGGCCAGCCCCAGCATTTT
v_gene: TRBV5-1; len: 14; d_gene: -; abundance: few; j_gene: TRBJ2-5; CDR3aa: CASSFSSSQETQYF; CDR3nt: TGCGCCAGCAGCTTTTCTAGTAGTCAAGAGACCCAGTACTTC
v_gene: TRBV29-1; len: 13; d_gene: -; abundance: -; j_gene: TRBJ1-2; CDR3aa: CSVGTGTDYGYTF; CDR3nt: TGCAGCGTTGGTACCGGGACCGACTATGGCTACACCTTC
v_gene: TRBV4-1; len: 13; d_gene: -; abundance: -; j_gene: TRBJ1-6; CDR3aa: CASSQGVGSPLHF; CDR3nt: TGCGCCAGCAGCCAAGGTGTGGGTTCACCCCTCCACTTT
v_gene: TRBV3-1; len: 17; d_gene: TRBD2; abundance: -; j_gene: TRBJ2-1; CDR3aa: CASSRDLAGDGYNEQFF; CDR3nt: TGTGCCAGCAGCCGAGACCTAGCGGGAGACGGGTACAATGAGCAGTTCTTC
v_gene: TRBV7-9; len: 17; d_gene: -; abundance: -; j_gene: TRBJ2-1; CDR3aa: CASSPLTGPLFYNEQFF; CDR3nt: TGTGCCAGCAGCCCCCTGACAGGACCCCTATTTTACAATGAGCAGTTCTTC
v_gene: TRBV10-2; len: 17; d_gene: TRBD2; abundance: -; j_gene: TRBJ2-3; CDR3aa: CASSAGGGVENTDTQYF; CDR3nt: TGCGCCAGCAGTGCGGGCGGGGGGGTCGAGAACACAGATACGCAGTATTTT
v_gene: TRBV2; len: 15; d_gene: -; abundance: once; j_gene: TRBJ2-6; CDR3aa: CAGGQGPSGANVLTF; CDR3nt: TGTGCGGGGGGGCAGGGGCCCTCTGGGGCCAACGTCCTGACTTTC
v_gene: TRBV7-9; len: 15; d_gene: -; abundance: few; j_gene: TRBJ2-4; CDR3aa: CASSPVRKAKNIQYF; CDR3nt: TGTGCCAGCAGCCCAGTTCGGAAAGCCAAAAACATTCAGTACTTC
v_gene: TRBV10-3; len: 18; d_gene: -; abundance: once; j_gene: TRBJ2-1; CDR3aa: CATLSGEGVSRLDNEQFF; CDR3nt: TGTGCCACCTTGAGCGGGGAGGGGGTAAGCCGCCTTGACAATGAGCAGTTCTTC
v_gene: TRBV6-5; len: 14; d_gene: -; abundance: -; j_gene: TRBJ2-5; CDR3aa: CASSYSNSQETQYF; CDR3nt: TGTGCCAGCAGTTACTCAAACAGCCAAGAGACCCAGTACTTC
v_gene: TRBV20-1; len: 14; d_gene: -; abundance: -; j_gene: TRBJ2-3; CDR3aa: CSASAGHPRDTQYF; CDR3nt: TGCAGTGCTAGTGCCGGGCACCCTAGGGATACGCAGTATTTT
v_gene: TRBV6-5; len: 14; d_gene: TRBD1; abundance: -; j_gene: TRBJ1-4; CDR3aa: CASSFRGHSEKLFF; CDR3nt: TGTGCCAGCAGTTTCAGGGGGCACAGTGAAAAACTGTTTTTT
v_gene: TRBV11-3; len: 13; d_gene: -; abundance: -; j_gene: TRBJ2-5; CDR3aa: CASSVTSFETQYF; CDR3nt: TGTGCCAGCAGCGTGACTAGTTTCGAGACCCAGTACTTC
v_gene: TRBV20-1; len: 13; d_gene: -; abundance: -; j_gene: TRBJ2-1; CDR3aa: CSARATPGNEQFF; CDR3nt: TGCAGTGCTAGAGCTACGCCTGGCAATGAGCAGTTCTTC
v_gene: TRBV29-1; len: 15; d_gene: -; abundance: -; j_gene: TRBJ2-1; CDR3aa: CSVEDQLGEYNEQFF; CDR3nt: TGCAGCGTTGAAGATCAATTGGGAGAATACAATGAGCAGTTCTTC
v_gene: TRBV5-1; len: 14; d_gene: TRBD2; abundance: few; j_gene: TRBJ2-4; CDR3aa: CASSPRVAGELQYF; CDR3nt: TGCGCCAGCAGCCCCAGGGTAGCGGGAGAACTTCAGTACTTC
v_gene: TRBV29-1; len: 10; d_gene: -; abundance: few; j_gene: TRBJ1-2; CDR3aa: CSVEGPGYTF; CDR3nt: TGCAGCGTTGAGGGGCCTGGCTACACCTTC
v_gene: TRBV7-8; len: 14; d_gene: -; abundance: once; j_gene: TRBJ1-1; CDR3aa: CASSSTVMNTEAFF; CDR3nt: TGTGCCAGCAGCTCGACAGTTATGAACACTGAAGCTTTCTTT
v_gene: TRBV10-3; len: 14; d_gene: -; abundance: -; j_gene: TRBJ2-7; CDR3aa: CAISNRGGSDEQYF; CDR3nt: TGTGCCATCAGTAACAGGGGAGGGTCGGACGAGCAGTACTTC
v_gene: TRBV29-1; len: 14; d_gene: -; abundance: -; j_gene: TRBJ2-5; CDR3aa: CSVLRDKATGEQYF; CDR3nt: TGCAGCGTGCTCCGGGACAAGGCGACGGGGGAGCAGTACTTC
v_gene: TRBV20-1; len: 16; d_gene: TRBD2; abundance: once; j_gene: TRBJ2-1; CDR3aa: CSANRRLAGVENERFF; CDR3nt: TGCAGTGCTAATCGTAGACTAGCGGGAGTAGAAAATGAGCGGTTCTTC
v_gene: TRBV6-6; len: 15; d_gene: -; abundance: -; j_gene: TRBJ2-1; CDR3aa: CASSPRQISANEQFF; CDR3nt: TGTGCCAGCAGTCCCCGACAGATCTCGGCGAATGAGCAGTTCTTC
v_gene: TRBV7-2; len: 15; d_gene: -; abundance: once; j_gene: TRBJ2-3; CDR3aa: CASSREAARVNTQYF; CDR3nt: TGTGCCAGCAGCCGCGAGGCCGCTAGGGTAAATACGCAGTATTTT
v_gene: TRBV20-1; len: 14; d_gene: -; abundance: -; j_gene: TRBJ2-5; CDR3aa: CSARVLQSKETQYF; CDR3nt: TGCAGTGCTAGGGTCCTCCAAAGCAAAGAGACCCAGTACTTC
v_gene: TRBV11-3; len: 17; d_gene: TRBD1; abundance: once; j_gene: TRBJ2-3; CDR3aa: CASSLESRGTGTDTQYF; CDR3nt: TGTGCCAGCAGCTTAGAATCGAGAGGGACAGGCACAGATACGCAGTATTTT
v_gene: TRBV18; len: 16; d_gene: -; abundance: -; j_gene: TRBJ2-2; CDR3aa: CASSPQEIANTGELFF; CDR3nt: TGTGCCAGCTCACCACAGGAGATCGCGAACACCGGGGAGCTGTTTTTT
v_gene: TRBV5-1; len: 14; d_gene: TRBD1; abundance: few; j_gene: TRBJ2-5; CDR3aa: CASSIGGLQETQYF; CDR3nt: TGCGCCAGCAGCATAGGGGGCCTACAAGAGACCCAGTACTTC
v_gene: TRBV12-5; len: 15; d_gene: -; abundance: -; j_gene: TRBJ2-1; CDR3aa: CASGLAPGRVNEQFF; CDR3nt: TGTGCTAGTGGTTTGGCCCCTGGCAGGGTCAATGAGCAGTTCTTC